The 11 T cell receptor beta chains below were found in one sample sequenced in a study of cytomegalovirus exposure and HLA in healthy donors. PCR employed 60 Vbeta and 13 Jbeta primers. Generated by immunoSEQ multiplex PCR, the TCRdb table keeps only in-frame clones and is missing some. The sample records about 89,000 clones, around 85% being singletons. The specimen sequenced was PBMCs. The receptors shown here come from a man younger than 45 in good health and CMV-seronegative.

V gene TRBV5-1 combines with J gene TRBJ2-1; TRBD2 matches at 10 bases. CDR3 length: 15 residues. V shed 0 bases and J 6 bases; nucleotides not matched to a gene: 3. Per the germline V gene, CDR1 is SGHRS and CDR2 is YFSETQ. The chain's CDR3 is CASSLGLAGVNEQFF. Here the CDR3 DNA reads TGCGCCAGCAGCTTGGGGCTAGCGGGGGTCAATGAGCAGTTCTTC.

This clone was found a few times. J is TRBJ1-1 and V is TRBV6-1; D is perhaps TRBD1 (5 bases). The CDR3 contains 16 residues. Trimming stripped 4 bases from V and 1 base from J, with 16 bases between. From germline, CDR1 is MNHNS and CDR2 SASEGT. The CDR3 DNA is TGTGCCAGCAGTGCCAATCTCCTGGGGGGGAACACTGAAGCTTTCTTT. It specifies CASSANLLGGNTEAFF.

The chain employs TRBV10-3 and TRBJ2-3; 11 nucleotides line up with TRBD2. The ends lost 3 bases at V and 6 bases at J; junction bases unmatched: 5. Germline CDR1 and CDR2: ENHRY and SYGVKD. This CDR3 is built from 15 residues. CDR3 amino acids: CAISDETSGGDTQYF. DNA of the CDR3: TGTGCCATCAGTGACGAAACTAGCGGGGGTGATACGCAGTATTTT.

The CDR3 coding sequence is TGTGCCAGCAGTGACCATAACTTCAATGAGCAGTTCTTC. Residues: CASSDHNFNEQFF. The chain employs TRBV6-4 and TRBJ2-1; no definite D call. The germline CDR1 and CDR2 sequences are MRHNA and SNTAGT. V was cut by 2 bases and J by 6 bases, with 8 bases left in between. CDR3 length: 13 residues.

The V gene is TRBV7-9, the J gene TRBJ1-1; TRBD1 aligns across 8 bases. The germline V gene encodes CDR1 SEHNR and CDR2 FQNEAQ (reference sequence). CDR3 length: 15 residues. The trim removed 5 bases at V and 6 bases at J, leaving 11 bases unmatched. CDR3 residues: CASSPMTGVLAEAFF. The CDR3 nucleotides read TGTGCCAGCAGCCCGATGACAGGGGTTCTCGCTGAAGCTTTCTTT.

This clone came up once. The CDR3, as DNA: TGTGCCAGTACCCACAGGGGCACCTACAATGAGCAGTTCTTC. Encoded protein: CASTHRGTYNEQFF. V is TRBV19 and J is TRBJ2-1; TRBD1 matches 7 bases. CDR1 LNHDA and CDR2 SQIVND come from the germline V gene (reference sequence). CDR3 length equals 14 residues. With 7 bases clipped from V and 2 bases from J, the junction kept 5 bases outside the gene matches.

The chain is built from TRBV19 and TRBJ1-5, with D possibly TRBD1 on 6 matching bases. The CDR3 sequence is 15 residues long. V lost 1 base and J lost 0, with 7 bases in between. The germline CDR1 and CDR2 sequences are LNHDA and SQIVND (reference sequence). DNA for the CDR3: TGTGCCAGTAGTATAGGAGGGGGTAGCAATCAGCCCCAGCATTTT. This gives the protein CASSIGGGSNQPQHF.

The chain recombines TRBV5-1 with TRBJ1-3, with no clear D. V lost 5 bases and J 0 bases, leaving 12 bases between the germline ends. CDR3 size: 15 residues. Looked up from germline, CDR1 is SGHRS and CDR2 is YFSETQ. The CDR3 DNA follows: TGCGCCAGCAGAGTGGACTGGAACTCTGGAAACACCATATATTTT. Amino acid sequence: CASRVDWNSGNTIYF.

The chain has TRBV7-9 and TRBJ1-1; TRBD1 might be the D (6 bases). Trimming cost V 4 bases and J 3 bases, with 15 bases left between them. The CDR3 has 15 residues. The germline CDR1 and CDR2 sequences are SEHNR and FQNEAQ (reference sequence). CDR3 residues: CASSSPGAGDTEAFF. The CDR3 region has the DNA TGTGCCAGCAGCTCTCCTGGGGCAGGGGACACTGAAGCTTTCTTT.

This chain joins TRBV5-6 and TRBJ2-1, with 11 bases aligning to TRBD1. The J segment lost 5 bases and the V segment lost 1 base, leaving 5 bases of the junction unmatched. Looked up from germline, CDR1 is SGHDT and CDR2 is YYEEEE. The CDR3 consists of 16 residues. This CDR3 reads CASSLLWTGGNNEQFF. The CDR3 DNA is TGTGCCAGCAGCTTGCTCTGGACAGGGGGCAACAATGAGCAGTTCTTC. The full variable domain, its missing parts supplied by reference TRBV5-6 and TRBJ2-1, is DAGVTQSPTHLIKTRGQQVTLRCSPKSGHDTVSWYQQALGQGPQFIFQYYEEEERQRGNFPDRFSGHQFPNYSSELNVNALLLGDSALYLCASSLLWTGGNNEQFFGPGTRLTVL.

This chain connects TRBV5-1 to TRBJ1-4; 8 nucleotides match TRBD1. Germline CDR1 SGHRS, CDR2 YFSETQ. The CDR3 extends over 15 amino acids. Trimming removed 3 bases from V and 5 bases from J; junction bases left unmatched: 6. CDR3 region: CASSWGQAINEKLFF. The CDR3, as DNA: TGCGCCAGCAGCTGGGGACAGGCCATCAATGAAAAACTGTTTTTT.